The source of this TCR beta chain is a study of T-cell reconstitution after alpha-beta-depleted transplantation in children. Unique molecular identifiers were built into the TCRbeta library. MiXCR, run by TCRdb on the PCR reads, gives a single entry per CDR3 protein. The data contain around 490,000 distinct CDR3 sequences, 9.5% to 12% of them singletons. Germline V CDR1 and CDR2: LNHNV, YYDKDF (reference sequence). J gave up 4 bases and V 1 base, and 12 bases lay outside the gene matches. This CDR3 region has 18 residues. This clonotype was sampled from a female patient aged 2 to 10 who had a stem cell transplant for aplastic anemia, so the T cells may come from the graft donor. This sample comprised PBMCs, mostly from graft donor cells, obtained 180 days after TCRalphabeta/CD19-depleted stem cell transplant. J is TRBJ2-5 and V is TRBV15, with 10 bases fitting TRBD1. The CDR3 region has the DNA TGTGCCACCAGCAGAGCCCCCTTTTTCGGGACAGGGGCAGAGACCCAGTACTTC. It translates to CATSRAPFFGTGAETQYF.